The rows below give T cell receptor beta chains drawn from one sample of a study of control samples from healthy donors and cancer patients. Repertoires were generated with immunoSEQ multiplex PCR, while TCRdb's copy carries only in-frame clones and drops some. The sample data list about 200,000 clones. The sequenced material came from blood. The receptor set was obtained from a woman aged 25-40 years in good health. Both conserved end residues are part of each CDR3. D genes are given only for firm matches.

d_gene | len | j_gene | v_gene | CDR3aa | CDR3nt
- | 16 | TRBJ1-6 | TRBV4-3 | CASSQDSRVDNSPLHF | TGCGCCAGCAGCCAAGACTCCAGGGTCGATAATTCACCCCTCCACTTT
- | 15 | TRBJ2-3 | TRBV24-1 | CATSDLDRSTDTQYF | TGTGCCACCAGTGATTTAGACAGGAGCACAGATACGCAGTATTTT
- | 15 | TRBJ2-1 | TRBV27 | CASSLGSSPYNEQFF | TGTGCCAGCAGTTTGGGGTCTTCCCCTTACAATGAGCAGTTCTTC
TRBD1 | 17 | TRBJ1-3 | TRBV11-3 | CASSSGGTASSGNTIYF | TGTGCCAGCAGCTCCGGTGGGACAGCTAGCTCTGGAAACACCATATATTTT
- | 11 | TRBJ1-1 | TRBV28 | CASSDRTEAFF | TGTGCCAGCAGTGATCGGACTGAAGCTTTCTTT
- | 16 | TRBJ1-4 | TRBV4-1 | CASSQEATGFNEKLFF | TGCGCCAGCAGCCAAGAGGCGACAGGATTTAATGAAAAACTGTTTTTT
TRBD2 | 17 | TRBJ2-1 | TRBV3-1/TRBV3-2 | CASSHLPGTRQYNEQFF | TGTGCCAGCAGCCATCTCCCCGGGACTAGACAATACAATGAGCAGTTCTTC
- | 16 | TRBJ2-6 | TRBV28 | CASSLGTSSGANVLTF | TGTGCCAGCAGTTTGGGAACTAGCTCTGGGGCCAACGTCCTGACTTTC
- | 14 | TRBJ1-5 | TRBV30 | CAWSRGNSNQPQHF | TGTGCCTGGAGTCGAGGGAATAGCAATCAGCCCCAGCATTTT
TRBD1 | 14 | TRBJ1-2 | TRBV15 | CATSRDRQGWGYTF | TGTGCCACCAGCAGAGATAGACAGGGATGGGGCTACACCTTC
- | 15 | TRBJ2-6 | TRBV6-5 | CASGEGGSGANVLTF | TGTGCCAGCGGGGAGGGGGGCTCTGGGGCCAACGTCCTGACTTTC
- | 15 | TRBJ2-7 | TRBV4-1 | CASSRDPRAGVEQYF | TGCGCCAGCAGCCGGGACCCGAGAGCAGGGGTCGAGCAGTACTTC
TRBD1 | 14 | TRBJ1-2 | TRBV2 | CASSHRGDNYGYTF | TGTGCCAGCAGTCACAGGGGGGATAACTATGGCTACACCTTC
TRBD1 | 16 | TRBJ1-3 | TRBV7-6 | CASSLVPDRVGNTIYF | TGTGCCAGCAGCTTAGTCCCTGACAGGGTTGGAAACACCATATATTTT
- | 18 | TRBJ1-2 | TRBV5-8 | CASSLAKGRWLANYGYTF | TGTGCCAGCAGCTTGGCCAAGGGACGTTGGTTAGCTAACTATGGCTACACCTTC
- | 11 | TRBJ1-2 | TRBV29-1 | CSVESRDSYTF | TGCAGCGTTGAATCAAGGGATAGCTACACCTTC
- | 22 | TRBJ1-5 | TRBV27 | CASSLPLDSRGTYQFSNQPQHF | TGTGCCAGCAGTTTACCCCTGGACAGTCGAGGAACTTACCAATTTAGCAATCAGCCCCAGCATTTT